A single T cell receptor beta chain is shown here with its context. Its antigen is undetermined. Germline lookup yields CDR1 SEHNR and CDR2 FQNEAQ (reference sequence). This CDR3 contains 15 residues. Germline trimming cut 5 bases from V and 2 bases from J; bases unmatched to any gene: 7. Quantitative 5'-RACE with molecular barcodes produced the TCR beta libraries. TCRdb used MiXCR to reprocess the 5' RACE reads, holding one entry per CDR3 protein. The data hold under 850,000 distinct CDR3 sequences, with around a fifth observed a single time. This entry comes from a study of CD8 T cells in ankylosing spondylitis. General study findings and limits: Past studies reported some motif variants in reactive arthritis synovial fluid and blood. One TCR beta motif, made up of eight or nine highly homologous variants, appeared characteristic of ankylosing spondylitis blood. From matched ankylosing spondylitis synovial fluid, disease-linked clones were reportedly recovered at significantly enriched levels.

The clonotype originates from a male donor with ankylosing spondylitis. This rearrangement joins TRBV7-9 to TRBJ2-5; 8 nucleotides align to TRBD1. The sample taken for sequencing was blood, either unsorted or a sorted T cell fraction (not recorded which). The CDR3 DNA follows: TGTGCCAGCAGCCCAGGACAGGGCCCTCAAGAGACCCAGTACTTC. Amino acid sequence: CASSPGQGPQETQYF.